The sample holds many counts of the clone carrying this TCR beta chain. The antigen is unknown. Primers included in the PCR were 60 Vbeta and 13 Jbeta primers. Profiled with immunoSEQ multiplex PCR; TCRdb holds only in-frame clones, not every one. Of around 280,000 clones detected, approximately 90% appear once; the ten largest clones hold more than 2%. The CDR3 runs 17 residues. CDR1 SNHLY and CDR2 FYNNEI come from the germline V gene. The V gene end was trimmed by 0 bases and the J gene end by 3 bases; junction bases not matched to a gene: 9. These data belong to a study of cytomegalovirus exposure and HLA in healthy donors. Study-wide background: The study's early data release held some 85 million unique TCRs from HLA-typed donors. Study outcomes and limitations: An assumption of roughly uniform sequencing depth across donors underlay the presence/absence analyses. The investigators catalogued 150 or so TCR beta chains as cytomegalovirus-associated. In a later analysis, several top co-occurrence clusters appeared linked to parvovirus B19, influenza, CMV and Epstein-Barr virus.

Sequencing used PBMCs. The chain uses TRBV2 and TRBJ2-3; 7 nucleotides align to TRBD1. The sequence was collected from a woman aged 18 to 35 in good health and CMV-seronegative. The CDR3 here is CASSEALAEGATDTQYF. The CDR3 DNA is TGTGCCAGCAGTGAAGCGCTAGCAGAGGGGGCAACAGATACGCAGTATTTT.